The rows below give T cell receptor beta chains drawn from one sample of a study of shared clonotypes between healthy human individuals. Profiling relied on immunoSEQ multiplex PCR, and the TCRdb table lists in-frame clones only, not all of them. This table has around 2.1 million clones, just over 90% appearing once. The sample taken for sequencing was naive CD8+ T cells from PBMCs. These receptors came from a man between 18 and 29 years old in good health. Some clones in this sample may be carry-over from other donors' samples. Each CDR3 is given with its conserved first and last residue. D genes are given only for firm matches. The size field is filled for only some rows; it gives once, few, many or a size class.

TRBJ2-2 NA NA TRBV7-9 CASSWTGAPGTKNTGELFF TGTGCCAGCAGCTGGACGGGGGCGCCGGGGACCAAAAACACCGGGGAGCTGTTTTTT
TRBJ1-5 once NA TRBV27 CASRLGGPEQPQHF TGTGCCAGCCGTTTGGGCGGGCCGGAGCAGCCCCAGCATTTT
TRBJ2-2 NA NA TRBV27 CASSLLGYAGELFF TGTGCCAGCAGTTTACTGGGATACGCCGGGGAGCTGTTTTTT
TRBJ2-2 NA NA TRBV28 CASSLWAGEGAIGELFF TGTGCCAGCAGTTTATGGGCCGGGGAGGGGGCAATCGGGGAGCTGTTTTTT
TRBJ1-1 NA NA TRBV15 CATSRELSEPAFF TGTGCCACCAGCAGAGAACTGTCCGAACCGGCTTTCTTT
TRBJ1-1 NA NA TRBV7-9 CASSLGPDKAFF TGTGCCAGCAGCTTAGGGCCTGATAAAGCTTTCTTT
TRBJ2-1 NA NA TRBV15 CATGGAANFYEQFF TGTGCCACCGGCGGGGCGGCAAACTTTTATGAGCAGTTCTTC
TRBJ2-1 NA NA TRBV7-6 CASSTYNEQFF TGTGCCAGCAGCACGTACAATGAGCAGTTCTTC
TRBJ2-1 NA TRBD2 TRBV27 CASRPKPGLAGENEQFF TGTGCCAGCAGACCTAAACCCGGACTAGCGGGAGAGAATGAGCAGTTCTTC
TRBJ1-1 NA NA TRBV29-1 CSVEKEWGRGMNTEAFF TGCAGCGTTGAAAAGGAGTGGGGGCGAGGGATGAACACTGAAGCTTTCTTT
TRBJ2-2 NA TRBD1 TRBV9 CASSARGQGYTGELFF TGTGCCAGCAGCGCGAGGGGACAGGGATACACCGGGGAGCTGTTTTTT
TRBJ2-6 NA TRBD1 TRBV13 CASSLEQTGVAGANVLTF TGTGCCAGCAGCTTGGAACAGACAGGGGTGGCTGGGGCCAACGTCCTGACTTTC
TRBJ2-7 once TRBD1 TRBV6-5 CASSPDRGLDEQYF TGTGCCAGCAGTCCGGACAGGGGGCTGGACGAGCAGTACTTC
TRBJ1-4 NA NA TRBV4-2 CASSHAGSNNEKLFF TGTGCCAGCAGCCACGCAGGCTCGAATAATGAAAAACTGTTTTTT
TRBJ2-3 NA TRBD2 TRBV13 CASSLQLAEPSTDTQYF TGTGCCAGCAGCTTACAGCTAGCGGAACCCTCCACAGATACGCAGTATTTT
TRBJ2-7 NA NA TRBV28 CASSLVRENSYEQYF TGTGCCAGCAGTTTGGTCAGGGAGAACTCCTACGAGCAGTACTTC
TRBJ2-1 NA NA TRBV27 CASSPQLGLEFF TGTGCCAGCAGTCCCCAACTAGGCCTTGAGTTCTTC
TRBJ1-1 NA NA TRBV19 CASSLGFEGNTEAFF TGTGCCAGTAGTTTGGGGTTCGAGGGGAACACTGAAGCTTTCTTT
TRBJ1-1 NA NA TRBV27 CASSYEPIGVNTEAFF TGTGCCAGCAGTTACGAACCGATAGGCGTAAACACTGAAGCTTTCTTT
TRBJ2-1 NA NA TRBV9 CASSPPDNEQFF TGTGCCAGCAGCCCACCAGACAATGAGCAGTTCTTC
TRBJ2-3 NA TRBD2 TRBV5-1 CASSSSGSITDTQYF TGCGCCAGCAGCTCAAGCGGGAGTATCACAGATACGCAGTATTTT
TRBJ2-7 NA TRBD2 TRBV29-1 CSVVTTSGDYEQYF TGCAGCGTTGTGACGACTAGCGGGGATTACGAGCAGTACTTC
TRBJ1-1 NA NA TRBV19 CASSILKMNTEAFF TGTGCCAGTAGTATTCTGAAAATGAACACTGAAGCTTTCTTT
TRBJ2-2 NA TRBD1 TRBV6-6 CASSYFPDRGPGELFF TGTGCCAGCAGTTACTTCCCGGACAGGGGGCCCGGGGAGCTGTTTTTT
TRBJ2-7 NA NA TRBV6-1 CASRRKDLVEQYF TGTGCCAGCAGGCGAAAGGACCTAGTCGAGCAGTACTTC
TRBJ2-1 NA TRBD1 TRBV5-4 CASSLGGEGGYEQFF TGTGCCAGCAGCTTGGGGGGCGAAGGGGGCTATGAGCAGTTCTTC
TRBJ1-2 once NA TRBV28 CASSFRTASVSTF TGTGCCAGCAGTTTTCGGACAGCCTCTGTCTCGACCTTC
TRBJ1-5 NA NA TRBV28 CASSSNVGTLINQPQHF TGTGCCAGCAGTTCTAACGTCGGGACTCTAATCAATCAGCCCCAGCATTTT
TRBJ1-1 NA NA TRBV13 CASSLIPRPNTEAFF TGTGCCAGCAGCTTAATCCCCAGGCCTAACACTGAAGCTTTCTTT
TRBJ2-1 once NA TRBV5-5 CASSLLISSYNEQFF TGTGCCAGCAGCTTGTTAATATCCTCCTACAATGAGCAGTTCTTC
TRBJ1-1 NA NA TRBV15 CATSRVLNTEAFF TGTGCCACCAGCAGAGTCTTGAACACTGAAGCTTTCTTT
TRBJ2-7 NA NA TRBV27 CASSPTKVYEQYF TGTGCCAGCAGTCCGACAAAGGTCTACGAGCAGTACTTC
TRBJ2-1 NA TRBD2 TRBV27 CASSIQFSGRVNEQFF TGTGCCAGCAGTATTCAGTTTAGCGGGAGGGTGAATGAGCAGTTCTTC
TRBJ2-7 NA NA TRBV7-9 CASSFEGVLYF TGTGCCAGCAGCTTTGAGGGAGTACTGTACTTC
TRBJ2-1 NA NA TRBV27 CASSYYRAYNEQFF TGTGCCAGCAGTTACTACAGGGCCTACAATGAGCAGTTCTTC
TRBJ1-2 once NA TRBV18 CASSPPGTKDGYTF TGTGCCAGCTCACCACCGGGGACGAAGGATGGCTACACCTTC
TRBJ1-2 NA NA TRBV29-1 CSVDPGTYGYTF TGCAGCGTTGATCCGGGGACCTATGGCTACACCTTC
TRBJ1-2 NA NA TRBV2 CASSETYGYGYTF TGTGCCAGCAGTGAAACGTATGGCTATGGCTACACCTTC
TRBJ1-1 NA NA TRBV28 CASKWEMGTEAFF TGTGCCAGCAAGTGGGAGATGGGCACTGAAGCTTTCTTT
TRBJ2-7 NA TRBD2 TRBV6-5 CASSYGASGSTYEQYF TGTGCCAGCAGTTACGGAGCTAGCGGGAGTACCTACGAGCAGTACTTC
TRBJ1-5 NA NA TRBV27 CASSLRENSNQPQHF TGTGCCAGCAGTTTACGAGAGAATAGCAATCAGCCCCAGCATTTT
TRBJ2-1 NA TRBD1 TRBV6-5 CASSSEDRIHNEQFF TGTGCCAGCAGTTCCGAGGACAGGATCCACAATGAGCAGTTCTTC
TRBJ2-1 NA NA TRBV27 CASSSENRSYNEQFF TGTGCCAGCAGTTCGGAGAATAGGTCCTACAATGAGCAGTTCTTC
TRBJ2-4 NA NA TRBV9 CASSVAGAKNIQYF TGTGCCAGCAGCGTAGCAGGAGCCAAAAACATTCAGTACTTC
TRBJ2-7 NA NA TRBV5-4 CASSLTDEQYF TGTGCCAGCAGCTTAACCGACGAGCAGTACTTC
TRBJ2-7 few NA TRBV4-1 CASSQAYEQYF TGCGCCAGCAGCCAAGCCTACGAGCAGTACTTC
TRBJ1-1 NA NA TRBV7-2 CASSFSVLWNTEAFF TGTGCCAGCAGCTTTTCAGTCCTCTGGAACACTGAAGCTTTCTTT
TRBJ2-2 few TRBD1 TRBV4-2 CASSQAQQGAGELFF TGTGCCAGCAGCCAAGCTCAGCAGGGGGCCGGGGAGCTGTTTTTT
TRBJ2-1 once TRBD2 TRBV27 CASSSLAGAVDEQFF TGTGCCAGCAGTTCCCTAGCGGGAGCCGTCGATGAGCAGTTCTTC